What follows are 19 T cell receptor beta chains derived from one specimen sequenced in a study of memory CD4+ T cells and cytomegalovirus serostatus. Sequencing was performed with immunoSEQ multiplex PCR; in TCRdb, only in-frame clones are kept and a portion is missing. The data show some 50,000 clones, around 76% seen once. Single viable CD3+CD4+CD8-CD45RO+ cells were sorted as the memory CD4+ T cells. The sample taken for sequencing was memory CD4+ T cells from blood. The receptors come from an adult in good health and CMV-seronegative.

This chain links TRBV4-3 with TRBJ2-5, with D possibly being TRBD2 (7 bases). Trimming stripped 0 bases from V and 5 bases from J, with 13 bases between. The CDR3 has 15 residues. In germline, CDR1 is LGHNA, CDR2 YSLEER. CDR3 coding DNA: TGCGCCAGCAGCCAAGACCACCGGGGGGCGGAGACCCAGTACTTC. Residues: CASSQDHRGAETQYF.

This clone was observed a handful of times. The rearrangement joins TRBV5-4 to TRBJ2-2; tentative D call: TRBD1 (6 bases). Germline V CDR1 and CDR2: SGHNT, YYREEE (reference sequence). Trimming removed 4 bases at V and 5 bases at J, with 12 bases between. The CDR3 consists of 14 residues. DNA of the CDR3: TGTGCCAGCAGCCTCCAGAGGGGGACCGGGGAGCTGTTTTTT. Translating gives CASSLQRGTGELFF.

The V and J genes are TRBV7-2 and TRBJ1-5; 7 bases are a match to TRBD1. Germline CDR1 is SGHTA and CDR2 is FQGNSA. The CDR3 is 16 amino acids. The V and J ends lost 0 bases and 7 bases, in that order; junction bases with no gene match: 9. The DNA of the CDR3 is TGTGCCAGCAGCTTAGCGGGCAGGGGGAGGGACCAGCCCCAGCATTTT. This translates into CASSLAGRGRDQPQHF. Based on the CDR3 plus reference TRBV7-2 and TRBJ1-5, the full variable domain is GAGVSQSPSNKVTEKGKDVELRCDPISGHTALYWYRQSLGQGLEFLIYFQGNSAPDKSGLPSDRFSAERTGGSVSTLTIQRTQQEDSAVYLCASSLAGRGRDQPQHFGDGTRLSIL.

The rearrangement links TRBV6-5 to TRBJ1-1; tentative D call: TRBD1 (5 bases). This CDR3 region has 13 residues. The V gene lost 5 bases and the J gene lost 4 bases, with 11 bases spanning the gap. The germline gives CDR1 MNHEY, CDR2 SVGAGI. CDR3 DNA: TGTGCCAGCAGTACGACTAGGGGCACTGAAGCTTTCTTT. This gives the protein CASSTTRGTEAFF.

The chain is built from TRBV7-2 and TRBJ2-7; D is unclear. Looked up from germline, CDR1 is SGHTA and CDR2 is FQGNSA. Trimming cost V 4 bases and J 2 bases, with 15 bases left between them. This CDR3 region has 15 residues. The CDR3 sequence: CASSSSHLETYEQYF. CDR3 bases: TGTGCCAGCAGCTCGTCCCACCTGGAAACCTACGAGCAGTACTTC.

The chain has TRBV6-1 and TRBJ1-1; TRBD1 is a possible D gene (5 bases). This CDR3 spans 15 amino acids. Germline CDR1 reads MNHNS; CDR2 reads SASEGT. V was clipped by 1 base and J by 6 bases, with 15 bases between them. The CDR3 region is CASSEGSRVGAEAFF. CDR3 nucleotides: TGTGCCAGCAGTGAAGGGAGCAGGGTTGGCGCTGAAGCTTTCTTT.

The chain joins TRBV30 to TRBJ2-1; D is perhaps TRBD2 (5 bases). The V gene's germline CDR1 is GTSNPN and CDR2 SVGIG (reference sequence). V lost 2 bases to trimming and J lost 7 bases, with 18 bases between them. The CDR3 consists of 15 residues. The CDR3 sequence is CAWSPYRRSVNEQFF. CDR3 DNA sequence: TGTGCCTGGAGTCCTTATAGGAGGAGTGTAAATGAGCAGTTCTTC. Drawing the rest from reference TRBV30 and TRBJ2-1, the complete variable domain is SQTIHQWPATLVQPVGSPLSLECTVEGTSNPNLYWYRQAAGRGLQLLFYSVGIGQISSEVPQNLSASRPQDRQFILSSKKLLLSDSGFYLCAWSPYRRSVNEQFFGPGTRLTVL.

The chain recombines TRBV7-3 with TRBJ1-1; D is uncertain. The CDR3 loop spans 15 amino acids. The ends were cut back, 5 bases at V and 3 bases at J, with 16 bases in the middle. The germline V gene has CDR1 SGHTA and CDR2 FQGTGA. This CDR3 reads CASSLSAWEDTEAFF. In DNA form, the CDR3 reads TGTGCCAGCAGCCTGTCGGCCTGGGAGGACACTGAAGCTTTCTTT.

The gene calls are TRBV19 and TRBJ1-1, with D uncertain. Trimming removed 7 bases from V and 1 base from J, with 13 bases in between. Germline V gene lookup returns CDR1 LNHDA and CDR2 SQIVND (reference sequence). The CDR3 is 14 residues long. The CDR3 reads CASTSPAPNTEAFF. In DNA, the CDR3 is TGTGCCAGTACCTCACCGGCCCCGAACACTGAAGCTTTCTTT.

The CDR3 here is CASRLRDSATTDTQYF. The DNA for the CDR3 is TGCGCCAGCAGACTACGGGACTCAGCTACCACAGATACGCAGTATTTT. This sequence joins TRBV4-1 and TRBJ2-3, with TRBD2 as a possible D gene (6 bases). The germline V and J ends were trimmed by 6 bases and 2 bases, with 18 bases remaining between them. The CDR3 has 16 amino acids. Germline V CDR1 and CDR2: MGHRA, YSYEKL.

This clone was found once. V usage is TRBV19 and J usage is TRBJ2-7; possibly TRBD1 or TRBD2 for D (6 bases each). CDR1 is LNHDA, CDR2 SQIVND, per germline (reference sequence). CDR3 length: 14 amino acids. V was cut by 6 bases and J by 3 bases, with 15 bases left in between. CDR3 in amino acids: CASRDTGGHYEQYF. DNA for the CDR3: TGTGCCAGTAGGGATACCGGGGGCCACTACGAGCAGTACTTC. The full variable domain, rest sourced from reference TRBV19 and TRBJ2-7, is DGGITQSPKYLFRKEGQNVTLSCEQNLNHDAMYWYRQDPGQGLRLIYYSQIVNDFQKGDIAEGYSVSREKKESFPLTVTSAQKNPTAFYLCASRDTGGHYEQYFGPGTRLTVT.

The chain is built from TRBV28 and TRBJ2-3, with D perhaps TRBD1 or TRBD2 (5 bases each). This CDR3 region has 16 residues. Trimming pared 3 bases from V and 2 bases from J, leaving 15 bases between. CDR1 and CDR2 from the germline V gene are MDHEN and SYDVKM. The CDR3 sequence is CASSFGGAGFTDTQYF. The CDR3 nucleotides read TGTGCCAGCAGTTTTGGGGGAGCAGGGTTCACAGATACGCAGTATTTT.

The genes are TRBV30 and TRBJ1-2; D is perhaps TRBD1 (5 bases). Trimming stripped 0 bases from V and 4 bases from J, with 15 bases between. This CDR3 region has 15 residues. Per germline, CDR1 GTSNPN and CDR2 SVGIG (reference sequence). In nucleotides, the CDR3 is TGTGCCTGGAGTGTATCTAGGGGCACCCCCTATGGCTACACCTTC. Its translation is CAWSVSRGTPYGYTF.

The rearrangement links TRBV9 to TRBJ2-5; D gene unclear. CDR1 and CDR2 (germline): SGDLS, YYNGEE. V shed 0 bases and J shed 2 bases, with 14 bases lying between them. CDR3 length: 16 amino acids. The CDR3 DNA reads TGTGCCAGCAGCGTAGCGGTGTCACAGATACAAGAGACCCAGTACTTC. Translation: CASSVAVSQIQETQYF.

The chain is built from TRBV4-1 and TRBJ2-2, with a possible D match to TRBD1 (6 bases). The CDR3 is made up of 16 amino acids. Trimming cost V 3 bases and J 5 bases, with 16 bases left between them. CDR1 and CDR2 from the germline V gene are MGHRA and YSYEKL. Here the CDR3 reads CASSQDSTLRTGELFF. CDR3 coding DNA: TGCGCCAGCAGCCAGGACAGCACCCTGCGGACCGGGGAGCTGTTTTTT.

For the CDR3, the DNA is TGCGCCAGCAGTTCGTTTAGCGGGGTCGGTAACAATGAGCAGTTCTTC. It is translated as CASSSFSGVGNNEQFF. V usage is TRBV10-1 and J usage is TRBJ2-1; TRBD2 agrees at 8 bases. Trimming took 5 bases from V and 5 from J; bases not matched to a gene: 11. Germline V gene sequence: CDR1 WNHNN, CDR2 SYGVQD (reference sequence). The CDR3 runs to 16 residues.

The chain uses TRBV6-1 and TRBJ2-5; TRBD1 agrees at 7 bases. CDR1 and CDR2 from the germline V gene are MNHNS and SASEGT. V shed 0 bases, J shed 5 bases, and the junction held 9 bases outside the gene matches. The CDR3 extends over 16 amino acids. The CDR3 region has the DNA TGTGCCAGCAGTGAAGCGCGGATGGACAGGAGGGAGACCCAGTACTTC. Translated: CASSEARMDRRETQYF.

The CDR3 loop reads CAACAGTSGYNEQFF. The CDR3 DNA reads as TGTGCCGCCTGCGCAGGGACTAGCGGGTACAATGAGCAGTTCTTC. This chain connects TRBV6-1 to TRBJ2-1; 12 positions agree with TRBD2. The trim removed 11 bases at V and 4 bases at J, leaving 9 bases unmatched. The germline V gene encodes CDR1 MNHNS and CDR2 SASEGT. This CDR3 is 15 amino acids long.

This clone came up a few times. This sequence joins TRBV5-1 and TRBJ1-1; possibly TRBD1 for D (6 bases). The CDR3 has 18 amino acids. The germline V and J ends were trimmed by 4 bases and 1 base, with 23 bases remaining between them. Germline V lookup: CDR1 SGHRS, CDR2 YFSETQ. The CDR3, as DNA: TGCGCCAGCAGCGCGATTTGGGACACTAGAGGTCCGAACACTGAAGCTTTCTTT. It encodes CASSAIWDTRGPNTEAFF.